The rows below give T cell receptor beta chains drawn from one sample of a study of human T cells and chemical hapten exposure. TCRdb used MiXCR to reprocess the RACE reads, holding one entry per CDR3 protein. In the table there are around 300,000 distinct CDR3 sequences, around 7% of which are singletons. Sample: whole blood, taken in connection with sensitization to the hapten diphenylcyclopropenone (DPC). The receptors shown here come from a woman aged 18-35 years with alopecia areata. Some clones in this sample may be carry-over from other donors' samples. Both conserved end residues are part of each CDR3. The D gene is left open where the match is weak. The size entry is marked missing in some rows and otherwise reads once, few, many or a size class.

v_call: TRBV4-2
clone_size: NA
cdr3_length: 17
d_call: TRBD2
j_call: TRBJ2-3
cdr3_aa: CASSQEGTSGVADTQYF
cdr3_nt: TGTGCCAGCAGCCAAGAAGGCACTAGCGGGGTGGCAGATACGCAGTATTTT

v_call: TRBV6-5
clone_size: NA
cdr3_length: 18
d_call: TRBD1
j_call: TRBJ2-7
cdr3_aa: CASSYSKSGGQGAHEQYF
cdr3_nt: TGTGCCAGCAGTTACTCAAAGTCTGGGGGGCAGGGGGCTCACGAGCAGTACTTC

v_call: TRBV12-3/TRBV12-4
clone_size: NA
cdr3_length: 15
d_call: TRBD2
j_call: TRBJ2-5
cdr3_aa: CASSFLAGAGETQYF
cdr3_nt: TGTGCCAGCAGTTTCCTAGCGGGGGCCGGGGAGACCCAGTACTTC

v_call: TRBV11-2
clone_size: many
cdr3_length: 11
d_call: NA
j_call: TRBJ1-1
cdr3_aa: CASSLVAEAFF
cdr3_nt: TGTGCCAGCAGCTTAGTCGCTGAAGCTTTCTTT

v_call: TRBV5-1
clone_size: NA
cdr3_length: 16
d_call: TRBD2
j_call: TRBJ2-5
cdr3_aa: CASSLDPSGGMETQYF
cdr3_nt: TGCGCCAGCAGCTTGGACCCTAGCGGGGGCATGGAGACCCAGTACTTC

v_call: TRBV5-1
clone_size: few
cdr3_length: 15
d_call: NA
j_call: TRBJ2-5
cdr3_aa: CASSPTGKGGETQYF
cdr3_nt: TGCGCCAGCAGCCCCACGGGAAAAGGGGGAGAGACCCAGTACTTC

v_call: TRBV6-1
clone_size: few
cdr3_length: 12
d_call: NA
j_call: TRBJ1-1
cdr3_aa: CATSGDNTEAFF
cdr3_nt: TGTGCCACCTCAGGCGACAACACTGAAGCTTTCTTT

v_call: TRBV5-4
clone_size: NA
cdr3_length: 15
d_call: NA
j_call: TRBJ1-2
cdr3_aa: CASSLESPGPLGYTF
cdr3_nt: TGTGCCAGCAGCTTGGAGTCCCCAGGACCCTTAGGCTACACCTTC

v_call: TRBV4-1
clone_size: NA
cdr3_length: 15
d_call: TRBD1
j_call: TRBJ2-1
cdr3_aa: CASSQHGQGLDEQFF
cdr3_nt: TGCGCCAGCAGCCAACACGGACAGGGTCTAGATGAGCAGTTCTTC

v_call: TRBV5-4
clone_size: NA
cdr3_length: 17
d_call: NA
j_call: TRBJ2-5
cdr3_aa: CASSPEFPGPGTKTQYF
cdr3_nt: TGTGCCAGCAGCCCAGAATTTCCGGGCCCAGGGACGAAGACCCAGTACTTC

v_call: TRBV12-3/TRBV12-4
clone_size: many
cdr3_length: 12
d_call: NA
j_call: TRBJ2-1
cdr3_aa: CASSGPSDEQFF
cdr3_nt: TGTGCCAGCAGCGGGCCCTCAGATGAGCAGTTCTTC

v_call: TRBV5-4
clone_size: NA
cdr3_length: 13
d_call: NA
j_call: TRBJ2-2
cdr3_aa: CASRPGSTGELFF
cdr3_nt: TGTGCCAGCAGACCAGGGAGCACCGGGGAGCTGTTTTTT

v_call: TRBV6-5
clone_size: NA
cdr3_length: 17
d_call: NA
j_call: TRBJ1-1
cdr3_aa: CASSYSYRVGRDTEAFF
cdr3_nt: TGTGCCAGCAGTTACTCGTATAGGGTGGGGAGAGACACTGAAGCTTTCTTT

v_call: TRBV4-2
clone_size: many
cdr3_length: 17
d_call: NA
j_call: TRBJ2-6
cdr3_aa: CASSLQGGGTGANVLTF
cdr3_nt: TGTGCCAGCAGCTTACAGGGAGGGGGAACTGGGGCCAACGTCCTGACTTTC

v_call: TRBV4-2
clone_size: NA
cdr3_length: 16
d_call: TRBD1
j_call: TRBJ1-5
cdr3_aa: CASSGGLTGGNQPQHF
cdr3_nt: TGTGCCAGCAGCGGCGGCCTGACAGGGGGCAATCAGCCCCAGCATTTT

v_call: TRBV5-6
clone_size: many
cdr3_length: 13
d_call: NA
j_call: TRBJ2-1
cdr3_aa: CASSLRTYNEQFF
cdr3_nt: TGTGCCAGCAGCCTGAGAACCTACAATGAGCAGTTCTTC

v_call: TRBV12-3/TRBV12-4
clone_size: many
cdr3_length: 13
d_call: TRBD1
j_call: TRBJ1-4
cdr3_aa: CASSYRGGEKLFF
cdr3_nt: TGTGCCAGCAGTTACAGGGGGGGAGAAAAACTGTTTTTT

v_call: TRBV27
clone_size: few
cdr3_length: 13
d_call: TRBD2
j_call: TRBJ2-7
cdr3_aa: CASSLFGGSEQYF
cdr3_nt: TGTGCCAGCAGTTTATTCGGCGGGAGCGAGCAGTACTTC

v_call: TRBV11-2
clone_size: many
cdr3_length: 15
d_call: NA
j_call: TRBJ2-1
cdr3_aa: CASSARTTTYNEQFF
cdr3_nt: TGTGCCAGCAGCGCTAGGACGACCACCTACAATGAGCAGTTCTTC